This T cell receptor beta chain stems from a study of preoperative IRX-2 immunotherapy in early breast cancer. This clone was recorded only once. Documented treatment: preoperative locoregional IRX-2 cytokine immunotherapy. Patients received preoperative, locoregional IRX-2 cytokine immunotherapy in a phase Ib study. TCRdb's table, derived via immunoSEQ multiplex PCR, lists solely in-frame clones and lacks some. The sample lists approximately 5,100 clones; roughly 69% were seen once. The starting material was tumor tissue, obtained before IRX-2 immunotherapy. The sequence came from a human donor with breast cancer.

The CDR3 is CASSVLQGADYGYTF. The CDR3 DNA sequence: TGTGCCAGCAGTGTCTTGCAGGGGGCTGACTATGGCTACACCTTC. The chain combines TRBV6-8 with TRBJ1-2; 8 bases match TRBD1. CDR1 is MNHGY, CDR2 SAAAGT, per germline. Trimming at V came to 5 bases and at J to 3 bases, leaving 8 bases not matched to a gene. This CDR3 spans 15 amino acids.